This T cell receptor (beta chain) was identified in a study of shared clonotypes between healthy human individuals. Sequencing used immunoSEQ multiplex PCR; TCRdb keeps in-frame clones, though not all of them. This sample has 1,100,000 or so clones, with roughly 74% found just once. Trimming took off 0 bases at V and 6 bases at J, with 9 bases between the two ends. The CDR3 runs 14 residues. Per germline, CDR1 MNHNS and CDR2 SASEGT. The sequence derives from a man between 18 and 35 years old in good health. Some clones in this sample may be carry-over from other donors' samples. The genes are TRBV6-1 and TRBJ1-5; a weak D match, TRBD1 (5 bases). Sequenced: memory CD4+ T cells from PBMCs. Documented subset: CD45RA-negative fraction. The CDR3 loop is CASSEARGGQPQHF. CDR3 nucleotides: TGTGCCAGCAGTGAAGCTCGGGGGGGTCAGCCCCAGCATTTT.